This entry is about one TCR beta chain. Using immunoSEQ multiplex PCR, the repertoire was profiled, and TCRdb retains in-frame clones only, with some absent. The sample lists a few hundred thousand clones, under 90% occurring once. The entry originates in a study of blood T cell repertoires in COVID-19. The CDR3 has 13 residues. The V end lost 6 bases, the J end lost 2 bases, and 8 bases lay between the germline ends. Germline V lookup: CDR1 LNHDA, CDR2 SQIVND (reference sequence). The rearrangement links TRBV19 to TRBJ2-1; TRBD1 is a possible D gene (5 bases). Sample: peripheral blood. The clonotype originates from a woman over 75 with acute or convalescent COVID-19. The CDR3 DNA reads as TGTGCCAGTAGCGGACACCCCTACAATGAGCAGTTCTTC. It specifies CASSGHPYNEQFF.